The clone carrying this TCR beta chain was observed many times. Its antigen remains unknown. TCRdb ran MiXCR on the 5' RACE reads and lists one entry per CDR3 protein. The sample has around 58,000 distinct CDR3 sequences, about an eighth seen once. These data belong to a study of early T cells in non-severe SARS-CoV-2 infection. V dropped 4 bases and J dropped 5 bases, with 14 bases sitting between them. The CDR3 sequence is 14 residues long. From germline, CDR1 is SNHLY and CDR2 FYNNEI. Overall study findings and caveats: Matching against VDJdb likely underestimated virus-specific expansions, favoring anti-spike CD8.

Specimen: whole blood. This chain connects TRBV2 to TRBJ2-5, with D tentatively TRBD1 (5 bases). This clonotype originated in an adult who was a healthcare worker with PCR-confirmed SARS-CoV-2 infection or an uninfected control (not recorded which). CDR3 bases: TGTGCCAGCAGTGGGTTAGGCAGGGTTGAGACCCAGTACTTC. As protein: CASSGLGRVETQYF.